The next 19 T cell receptor beta chains were all read from a single sample in a study of response to subunit inactivated influenza vaccine. TCRdb independently ran MiXCR on the RT-PCR reads; one entry per CDR3 protein. This sample yields roughly 700,000 distinct CDR3 sequences, of which around 14% are seen a single time; 6.5% to 8.5% belongs to the top ten. Sequencing used PBMCs from blood, obtained 14 to 15 days before vaccination. These TCRs come from a man aged 50 or older who received an inactivated influenza vaccine.

The rearrangement joins TRBV4-3 to TRBJ2-2, with 10 positions matching TRBD2. This CDR3 has 18 amino acids. CDR1 is LGHNA and CDR2 is YSLEER in the germline V gene. The junction had 10 bases not matched to a gene; V was cut back by 5 bases and J by 1 base. The DNA of the CDR3 is TGCGCCAGCAGCGACAATTTCGTAGCGGGAGGGAACACCGGGGAGCTGTTTTTT. Its protein product is CASSDNFVAGGNTGELFF.

The V and J genes are TRBV20-1 and TRBJ2-7; the D gene is possibly TRBD1 (5 bases). Germline-derived CDR1 and CDR2 are DFQATT and SNEGSKA (reference sequence). With 0 bases removed from V and 6 bases from J, the gap between germline ends came to 18 bases. The CDR3 has 15 residues. The CDR3 DNA sequence: TGCAGTGCTAGAGATAAGTTGCAGGGTTGGGGCGAGCAGTACTTC. It specifies CSARDKLQGWGEQYF.

This clonotype was counted only a few times. The V and J genes are TRBV7-2 and TRBJ1-2; D gene ambiguous. V was clipped by 3 bases and J by 4 bases, with 9 bases between them. The germline gives CDR1 SGHTA, CDR2 FQGNSA. The CDR3 covers 13 residues. In DNA, the CDR3 is TGTGCCAGCAGCTTCGGGGAAGCCTATGGCTACACCTTC. Translation gives CASSFGEAYGYTF.

The CDR3 here is CASSFDRGTSNQPQHF. The CDR3 nucleotides are TGTGCCAGTAGTTTTGACAGGGGGACGAGCAATCAGCCCCAGCATTTT. The chain employs TRBV19 and TRBJ1-5; TRBD1 matches 9 bases. The CDR3 is made up of 16 amino acids. Per germline, CDR1 LNHDA and CDR2 SQIVND (reference sequence). V trimming: 5 bases; J trimming: 1 base; junction bases outside the gene matches: 6. Variable domain in full (rest from reference TRBV19 and TRBJ1-5): DGGITQSPKYLFRKEGQNVTLSCEQNLNHDAMYWYRQDPGQGLRLIYYSQIVNDFQKGDIAEGYSVSREKKESFPLTVTSAQKNPTAFYLCASSFDRGTSNQPQHFGDGTRLSIL.

The chain carries TRBV19 and TRBJ2-7; D perhaps matches TRBD1 (6 bases). V lost 4 bases and J 0 bases, leaving 19 bases between the germline ends. The CDR3 has 17 amino acids. Germline values: CDR1 LNHDA, CDR2 SQIVND (reference sequence). Here the CDR3 reads CASSKVGSRTVSYEQYF. The CDR3 nucleotides are TGTGCCAGTAGTAAGGTTGGATCGAGGACAGTCTCCTACGAGCAGTACTTC.

This clonotype was observed at least ten times. CDR3 residues: CASIGQANTGELFF. Written as DNA, the CDR3 is TGTGCCAGCATCGGACAGGCGAACACCGGGGAGCTGTTTTTT. This chain links TRBV11-1 with TRBJ2-2; TRBD1 aligns across 7 bases. This CDR3 contains 14 residues. V was pared by 7 bases and J by 0 bases, with 2 bases of the junction left unmatched. CDR1 and CDR2 from the germline V gene are SGHAT and FQDESV (reference sequence).

This clonotype has only a few counts. The chain recombines TRBV6-1 with TRBJ1-6; TRBD1 is a possible D gene (5 bases). The CDR3 spans 13 residues. Deletions cut 2 bases from V and 12 bases from J, with 11 bases between. Germline V gene data show CDR1 as MNHNS and CDR2 as SASEGT. Here the CDR3 DNA reads TGTGCCAGCAGTGAATCAACAGGCTTACCCCTCCACTTT. This encodes CASSESTGLPLHF.

This clonotype was recorded many times. This sequence joins TRBV20-1 and TRBJ2-1; tentative D call: TRBD1 (6 bases). The CDR3 has 12 residues. V lost 5 bases to trimming and J lost 7 bases, with 12 bases between them. Germline lookup yields CDR1 DFQATT and CDR2 SNEGSKA (reference sequence). The CDR3 region has the DNA TGCAGTGCTTCCACAGGGTGGAATGAGCAGTTCTTC. Protein: CSASTGWNEQFF.

This chain uses TRBV28 with TRBJ1-5; no reliable D call. V gave up 3 bases and J gave up 0 bases, with 12 bases separating them. The CDR3 spans 16 residues. Germline values: CDR1 MDHEN, CDR2 SYDVKM. The CDR3 spells CASSFPAHYSNQPQHF. Written as DNA, the CDR3 is TGTGCCAGCAGTTTTCCCGCTCATTATAGCAATCAGCCCCAGCATTTT.

In this sample, this clonotype turned up a few times. The chain combines TRBV12-3 or TRBV12-4 with TRBJ1-2; tentatively, D is TRBD1 (5 bases). V shed 7 bases and J shed 8 bases, with 17 bases lying between them. CDR3 size: 13 residues. CDR3 DNA sequence: TGTGCCAGCAAGCAGGGCGGGATTTACGGCTACACCTTC. Translation gives CASKQGGIYGYTF.

The chain employs TRBV12-3 or TRBV12-4 and TRBJ2-1, with a possible D match to TRBD1 (5 bases). The CDR3 contains 12 residues. Trimming stripped 7 bases from V and 4 bases from J, with 8 bases between. For the CDR3, the DNA is TGTGCCAGCAATAGACAGTACAATGAGCAGTTCTTC. Protein product: CASNRQYNEQFF.

This clonotype was detected many times. The chain couples TRBV7-8 to TRBJ2-1; no reliable D call. Germline values: CDR1 SGHVS, CDR2 FQNEAQ. V lost 5 bases, J lost 9 bases, and 11 bases lay in between. The CDR3 covers 12 residues. DNA of the CDR3: TGTGCCAGCAGCAAAGCCGCGTCTGAGCAGTTCTTC. Protein: CASSKAASEQFF.

The gene calls are TRBV5-1 and TRBJ2-5; the D gene is possibly TRBD2 (5 bases). V was trimmed by 0 bases and J by 5 bases, leaving 11 bases between them. This CDR3 contains 14 residues. Per germline, CDR1 SGHRS and CDR2 YFSETQ. CDR3 bases: TGCGCCAGCAGCTTGGCCCGGGGAAGTGAGACCCAGTACTTC. Protein sequence: CASSLARGSETQYF.

This sequence joins TRBV7-9 and TRBJ2-1; 8 bases fit TRBD1. The J segment lost 5 bases and the V segment lost 5 bases, leaving 2 bases of the junction unmatched. CDR3 size: 13 residues. The germline CDR1 and CDR2 sequences are SEHNR and FQNEAQ (reference sequence). CDR3 sequence reads: CASSRQGNNEQFF. The DNA for the CDR3 is TGTGCCAGCAGCCGACAGGGGAACAATGAGCAGTTCTTC.

This clonotype appeared a few times. This chain connects TRBV6-2 or TRBV6-3 to TRBJ2-7, with D perhaps matching TRBD2 (6 bases). V was cut by 6 bases and J by 4 bases, with 16 bases left in between. The CDR3 consists of 14 residues. From germline, CDR1 is MNHEY and CDR2 SVGEGT. CDR3 DNA sequence: TGTGCCAGCAGAGGGGAACTAGCAGTATACGAGCAGTACTTC. It yields the protein CASRGELAVYEQYF.

The chain carries TRBV29-1 and TRBJ2-7; no definite D call. This CDR3 is 11 amino acids long. Per the germline V gene, CDR1 is SQVTM and CDR2 is ANQGSEA. V was trimmed by 6 bases and J by 5 bases, leaving 11 bases between them. This CDR3 is CSVTRADEQYF. The CDR3 nucleotides are TGCAGCGTCACTCGGGCGGACGAGCAGTACTTC.

This clonotype occurred many times. The chain couples TRBV29-1 to TRBJ2-7; D call uncertain. The V end was cut by 3 bases, the J end by 6 bases, with 12 bases between. Looked up from germline, CDR1 is SQVTM and CDR2 is ANQGSEA. The CDR3 has 12 amino acids. CDR3 residues: CSVERTPGEQYF. The CDR3 DNA follows: TGCAGCGTTGAGAGAACACCGGGCGAGCAGTACTTC.

This clonotype was counted a few times. The chain couples TRBV6-5 to TRBJ2-7; no clear D. Germline V gene lookup returns CDR1 MNHEY and CDR2 SVGAGI. Deletions cut 2 bases from V and 6 bases from J, with 14 bases between. CDR3 size: 14 residues. The CDR3 loop reads CASSYPGRPSEQYF. CDR3 nucleotides: TGTGCCAGCAGTTACCCCGGACGACCCTCCGAGCAGTACTTC.

The chain recombines TRBV27 with TRBJ2-1; 9 nucleotides agree with TRBD2. Germline-derived CDR1 and CDR2 are MNHEY and SMNVEV (reference sequence). CDR3 length: 15 amino acids. The junction had 8 bases not matched to a gene; V was cut back by 3 bases and J by 8 bases. The CDR3 DNA reads as TGTGCCAGCAGTTTTGCTAGCGGGATGATCCATGAGCAGTTCTTC. This translates into CASSFASGMIHEQFF.